The clone carrying this T cell receptor beta chain has only a few counts. The data are from a study of T-cell memory formation after mild COVID-19. CDR3 length: 15 residues. Germline assignment: CDR1 SGHRS and CDR2 YFSETQ. Trimming cost V 4 bases and J 2 bases; bases outside gene matches: 5. One entry per CDR3 protein, called by TCRdb with MiXCR from the 5' RACE reads. This sample has hundreds of thousands of distinct CDR3 sequences; approximately 15% occur once, and the top ten carry about 8.1%. The TCR sequence derives from an adult woman who had mild COVID-19 (a few samples of this study predate the infection). Cell type and time point are not known. The V call is TRBV5-1, the J call TRBJ2-2; TRBD1 agrees at 7 bases. The specimen was PBMCs or a T cell subset sorted from them (not recorded which). CDR3 DNA: TGCGCCAGCAGCGGACGGACAGGAAACACCGGGGAGCTGTTTTTT. Its protein is CASSGRTGNTGELFF.